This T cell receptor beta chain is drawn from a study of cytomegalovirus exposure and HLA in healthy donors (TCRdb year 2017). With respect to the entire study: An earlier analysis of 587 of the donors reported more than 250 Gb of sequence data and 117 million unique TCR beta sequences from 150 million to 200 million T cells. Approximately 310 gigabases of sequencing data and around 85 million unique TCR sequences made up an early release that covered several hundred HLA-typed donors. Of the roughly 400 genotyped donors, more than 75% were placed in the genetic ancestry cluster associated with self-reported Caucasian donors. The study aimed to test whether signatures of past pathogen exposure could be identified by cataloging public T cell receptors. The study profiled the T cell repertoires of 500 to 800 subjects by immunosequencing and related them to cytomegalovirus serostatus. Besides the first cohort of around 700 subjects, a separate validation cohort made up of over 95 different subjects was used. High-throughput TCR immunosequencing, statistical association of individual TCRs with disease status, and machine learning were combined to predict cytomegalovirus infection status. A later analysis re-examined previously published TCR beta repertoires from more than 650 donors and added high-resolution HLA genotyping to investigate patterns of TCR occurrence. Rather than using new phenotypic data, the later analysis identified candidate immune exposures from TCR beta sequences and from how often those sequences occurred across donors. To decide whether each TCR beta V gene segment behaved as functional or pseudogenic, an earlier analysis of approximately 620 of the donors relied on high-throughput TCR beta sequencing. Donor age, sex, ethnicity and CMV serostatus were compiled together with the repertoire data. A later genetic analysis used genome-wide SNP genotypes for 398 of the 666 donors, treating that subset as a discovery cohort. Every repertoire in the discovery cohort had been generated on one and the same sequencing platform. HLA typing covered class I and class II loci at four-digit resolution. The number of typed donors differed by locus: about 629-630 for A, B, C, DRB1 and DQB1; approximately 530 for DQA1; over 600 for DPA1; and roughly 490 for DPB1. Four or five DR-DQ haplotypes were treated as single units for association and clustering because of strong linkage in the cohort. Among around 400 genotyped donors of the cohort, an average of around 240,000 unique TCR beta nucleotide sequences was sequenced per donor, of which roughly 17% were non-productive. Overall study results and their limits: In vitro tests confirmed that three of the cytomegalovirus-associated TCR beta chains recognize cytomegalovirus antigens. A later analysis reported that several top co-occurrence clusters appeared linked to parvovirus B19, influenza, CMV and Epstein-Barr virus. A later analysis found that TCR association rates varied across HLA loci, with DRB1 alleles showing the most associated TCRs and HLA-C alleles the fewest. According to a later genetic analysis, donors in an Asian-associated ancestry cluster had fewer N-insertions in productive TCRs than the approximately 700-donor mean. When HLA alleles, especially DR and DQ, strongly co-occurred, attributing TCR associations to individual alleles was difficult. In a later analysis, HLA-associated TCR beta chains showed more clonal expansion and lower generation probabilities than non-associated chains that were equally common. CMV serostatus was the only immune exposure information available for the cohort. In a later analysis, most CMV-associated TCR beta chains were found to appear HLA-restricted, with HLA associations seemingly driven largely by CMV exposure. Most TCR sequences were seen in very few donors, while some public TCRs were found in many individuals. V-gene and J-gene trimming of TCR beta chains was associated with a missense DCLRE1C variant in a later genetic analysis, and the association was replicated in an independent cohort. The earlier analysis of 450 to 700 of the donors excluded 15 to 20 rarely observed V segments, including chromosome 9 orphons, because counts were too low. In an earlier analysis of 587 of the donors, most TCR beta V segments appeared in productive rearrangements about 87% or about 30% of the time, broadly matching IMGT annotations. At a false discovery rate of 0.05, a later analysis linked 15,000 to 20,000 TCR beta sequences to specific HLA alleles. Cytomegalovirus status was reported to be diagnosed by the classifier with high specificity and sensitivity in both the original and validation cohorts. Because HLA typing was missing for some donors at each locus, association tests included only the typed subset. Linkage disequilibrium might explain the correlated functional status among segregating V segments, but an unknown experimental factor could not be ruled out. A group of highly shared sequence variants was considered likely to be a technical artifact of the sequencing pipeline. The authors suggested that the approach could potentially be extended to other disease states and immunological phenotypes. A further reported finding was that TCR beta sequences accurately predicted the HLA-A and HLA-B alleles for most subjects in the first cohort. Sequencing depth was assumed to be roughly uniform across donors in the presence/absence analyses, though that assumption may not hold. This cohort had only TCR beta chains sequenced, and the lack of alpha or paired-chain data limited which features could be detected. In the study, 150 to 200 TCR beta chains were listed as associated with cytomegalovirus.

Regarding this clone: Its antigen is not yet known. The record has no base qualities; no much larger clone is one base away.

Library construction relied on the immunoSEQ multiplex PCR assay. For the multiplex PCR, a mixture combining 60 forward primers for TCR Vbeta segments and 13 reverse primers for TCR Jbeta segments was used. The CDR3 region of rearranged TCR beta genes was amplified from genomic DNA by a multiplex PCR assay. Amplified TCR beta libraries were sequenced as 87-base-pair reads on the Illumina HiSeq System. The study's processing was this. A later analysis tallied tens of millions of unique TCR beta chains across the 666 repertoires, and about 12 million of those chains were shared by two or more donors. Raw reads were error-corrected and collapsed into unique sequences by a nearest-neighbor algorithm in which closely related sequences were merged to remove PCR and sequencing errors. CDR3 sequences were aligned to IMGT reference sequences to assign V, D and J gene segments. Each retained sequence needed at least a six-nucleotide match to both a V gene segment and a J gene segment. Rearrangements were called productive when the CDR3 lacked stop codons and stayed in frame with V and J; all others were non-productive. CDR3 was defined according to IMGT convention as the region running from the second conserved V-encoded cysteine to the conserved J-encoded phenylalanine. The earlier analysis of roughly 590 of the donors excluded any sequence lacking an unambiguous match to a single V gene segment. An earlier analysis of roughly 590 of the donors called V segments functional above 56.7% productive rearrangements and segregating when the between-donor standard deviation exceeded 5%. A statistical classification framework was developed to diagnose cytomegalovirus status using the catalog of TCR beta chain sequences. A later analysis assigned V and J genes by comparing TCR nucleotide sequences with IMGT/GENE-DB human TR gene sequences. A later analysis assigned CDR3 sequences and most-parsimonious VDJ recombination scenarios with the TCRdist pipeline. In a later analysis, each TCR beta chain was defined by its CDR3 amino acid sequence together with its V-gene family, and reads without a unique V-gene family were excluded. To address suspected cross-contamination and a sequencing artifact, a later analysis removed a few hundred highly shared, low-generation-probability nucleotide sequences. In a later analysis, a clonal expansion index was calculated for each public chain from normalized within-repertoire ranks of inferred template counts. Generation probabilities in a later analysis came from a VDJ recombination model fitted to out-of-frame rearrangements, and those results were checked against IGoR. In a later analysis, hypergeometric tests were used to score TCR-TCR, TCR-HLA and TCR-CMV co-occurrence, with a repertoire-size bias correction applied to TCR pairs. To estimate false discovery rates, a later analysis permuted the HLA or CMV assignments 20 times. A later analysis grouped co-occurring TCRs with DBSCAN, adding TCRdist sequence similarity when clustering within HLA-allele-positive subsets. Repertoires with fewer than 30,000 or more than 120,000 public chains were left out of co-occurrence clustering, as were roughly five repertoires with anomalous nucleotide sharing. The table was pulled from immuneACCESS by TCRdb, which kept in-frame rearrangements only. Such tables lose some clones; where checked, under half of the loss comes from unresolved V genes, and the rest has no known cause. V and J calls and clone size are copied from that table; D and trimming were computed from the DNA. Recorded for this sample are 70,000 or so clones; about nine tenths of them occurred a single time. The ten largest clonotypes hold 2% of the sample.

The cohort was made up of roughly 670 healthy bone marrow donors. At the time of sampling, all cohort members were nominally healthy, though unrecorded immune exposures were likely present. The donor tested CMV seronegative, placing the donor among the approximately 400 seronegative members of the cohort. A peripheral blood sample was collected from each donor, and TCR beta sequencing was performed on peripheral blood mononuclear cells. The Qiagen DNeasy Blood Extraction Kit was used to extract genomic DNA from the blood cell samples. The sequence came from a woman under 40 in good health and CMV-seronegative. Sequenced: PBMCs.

The DNA reads TGTGCCAGCAAAGTCCAGGGGGTTAATGAGCAGTTCTTC. Translated, it reads CASKVQGVNEQFF. The rearrangement joined TRBV6-1 to TRBJ2-1; TRBD1 lines up with 7 middle nucleotides. CDR3 length: 13 amino acids, cysteine to phenylalanine. Kept here is only the CDR3 DNA, which spans 39 bases and is read in frame from base 1. At the junction V is shortened by 7 bases and J by 7 bases; bases outside the gene matches: 7. From a lookup of the germline V gene, CDR1 and CDR2 are MNHNS and SASEGT.